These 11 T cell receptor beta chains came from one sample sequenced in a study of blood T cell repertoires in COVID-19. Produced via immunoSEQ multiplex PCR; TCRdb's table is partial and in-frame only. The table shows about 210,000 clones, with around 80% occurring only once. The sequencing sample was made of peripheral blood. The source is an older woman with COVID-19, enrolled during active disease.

The DNA of the CDR3 is TGTGCCAGCAGCCAACAACAGGGTCAACGGGGCTACACCTTC. It codes for CASSQQQGQRGYTF. The gene calls are TRBV3-1 (or the pseudogene TRBV3-2) and TRBJ1-2; a possible D gene is TRBD1 (6 bases). Between the trimmed V and J ends, which lost 2 bases and 8 bases, there was a span of 15 bases. The CDR3 is 14 amino acids. Germline values: CDR1 LGHDT, CDR2 YNNKEL (reference sequence).

CDR3 bases: TGTGCCAGTAGTATAGAACCAAACACCTACAATGAGCAGTTCTTC. Translation gives CASSIEPNTYNEQFF. This chain links TRBV19 with TRBJ2-1; D is unresolved. CDR1 and CDR2 (germline): LNHDA, SQIVND (reference sequence). This CDR3 has 15 amino acids. The V end lost 0 bases, the J end lost 2 bases, and 8 bases lay between the germline ends.

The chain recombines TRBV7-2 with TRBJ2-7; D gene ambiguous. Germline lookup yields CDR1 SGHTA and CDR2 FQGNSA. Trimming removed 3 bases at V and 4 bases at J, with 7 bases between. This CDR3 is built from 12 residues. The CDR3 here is CASSFPGYEQYV. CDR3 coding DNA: TGTGCCAGCAGCTTTCCGGGTTACGAGCAGTACGTC.

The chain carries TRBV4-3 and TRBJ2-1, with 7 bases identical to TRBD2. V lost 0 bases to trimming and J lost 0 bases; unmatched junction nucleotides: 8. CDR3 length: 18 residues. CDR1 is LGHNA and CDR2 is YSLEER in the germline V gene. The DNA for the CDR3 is TGCGCCAGCAGCCAAGATATTGCGAGCGGGGTCTCCTACAATGAGCAGTTCTTC. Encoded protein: CASSQDIASGVSYNEQFF.

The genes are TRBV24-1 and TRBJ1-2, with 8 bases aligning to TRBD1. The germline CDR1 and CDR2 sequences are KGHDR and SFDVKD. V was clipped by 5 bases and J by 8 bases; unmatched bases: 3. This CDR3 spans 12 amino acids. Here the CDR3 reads CATSARQGGYTF. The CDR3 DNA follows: TGTGCCACCAGTGCCCGACAGGGGGGCTACACCTTC.

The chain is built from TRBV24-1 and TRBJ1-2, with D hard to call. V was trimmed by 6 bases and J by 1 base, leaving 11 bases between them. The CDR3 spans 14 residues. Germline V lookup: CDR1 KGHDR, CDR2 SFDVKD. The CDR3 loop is CATSPSGSNYGYTF. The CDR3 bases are TGTGCCACCAGTCCCTCAGGTAGTAACTATGGCTACACCTTC.

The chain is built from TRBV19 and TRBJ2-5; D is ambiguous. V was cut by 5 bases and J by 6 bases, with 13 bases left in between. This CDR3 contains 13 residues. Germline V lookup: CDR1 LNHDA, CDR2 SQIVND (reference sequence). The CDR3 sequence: CASSGPTTKTQYF. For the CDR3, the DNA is TGTGCCAGTAGTGGCCCCACTACAAAGACCCAGTACTTC.

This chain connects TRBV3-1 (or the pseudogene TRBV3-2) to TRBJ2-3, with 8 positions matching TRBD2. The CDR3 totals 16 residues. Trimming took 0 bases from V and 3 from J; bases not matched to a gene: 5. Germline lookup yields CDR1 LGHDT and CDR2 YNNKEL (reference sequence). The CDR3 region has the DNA TGTGCCAGCAGCCAAGATCGAACGGGGGGGACAGATACGCAGTATTTT. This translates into CASSQDRTGGTDTQYF.

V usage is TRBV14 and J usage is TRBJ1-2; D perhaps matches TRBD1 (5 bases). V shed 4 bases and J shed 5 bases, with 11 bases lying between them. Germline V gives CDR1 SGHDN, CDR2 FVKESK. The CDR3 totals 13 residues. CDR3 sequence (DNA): TGTGCCAGCAGCCTAGCCCCAGGGTATGGCTACACCTTC. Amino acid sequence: CASSLAPGYGYTF.

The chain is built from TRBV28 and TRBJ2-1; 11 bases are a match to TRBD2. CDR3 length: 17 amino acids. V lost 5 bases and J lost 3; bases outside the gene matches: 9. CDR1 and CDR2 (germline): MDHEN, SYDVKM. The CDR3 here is CASSSSSGGLNYNEQFF. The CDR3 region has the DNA TGTGCCAGCAGTAGCTCTAGCGGGGGGCTCAACTACAATGAGCAGTTCTTC.

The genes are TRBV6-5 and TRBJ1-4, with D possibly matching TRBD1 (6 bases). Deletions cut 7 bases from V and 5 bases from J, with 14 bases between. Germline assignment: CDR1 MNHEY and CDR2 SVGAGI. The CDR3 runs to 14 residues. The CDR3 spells CASIRDNYNEKLFF. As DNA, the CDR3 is TGTGCCAGCATTAGGGACAACTACAATGAAAAACTGTTTTTT.